One and the same sample provided the 10 T cell receptor beta chains below, sequenced in a study of shared clonotypes between healthy human individuals. As defined, naive CD8 cells were CD45RO-negative and positively selected for CCR7, with terminally differentiated effector memory CD45RA+ cells excluded. Clones were read by immunoSEQ multiplex PCR, and TCRdb kept only the in-frame ones, dropping some. The table has 760,000 or so clones, roughly 96% seen once. The specimen was naive CD8+ T cells sorted from blood. The source of these receptors is a man under 40 in good health.

The genes are TRBV14 and TRBJ2-7; possible D gene TRBD1, 6 bases. Germline loops: CDR1 SGHDN, CDR2 FVKESK. V was cut by 7 bases and J by 5 bases, with 15 bases left in between. The CDR3 runs 13 residues. CDR3 nucleotides: TGTGCCAGCACACCAACAGGGTTCCACGAGCAGTACTTC. Translating it yields CASTPTGFHEQYF.

The J gene is TRBJ2-1, the V gene TRBV28, with TRBD2 matching over 8 bases. Per germline, CDR1 MDHEN and CDR2 SYDVKM. This CDR3 comprises 12 residues. Trimming took 6 bases from V and 12 from J; bases not matched to a gene: 7. CDR3 residues: CASSPRTSPQFF. The CDR3 DNA follows: TGTGCCAGCAGCCCTCGGACTAGCCCGCAGTTCTTC. Using reference TRBV28 and TRBJ2-1 for the parts outside the CDR3, the full variable domain is DVKVTQSSRYLVKRTGEKVFLECVQDMDHENMFWYRQDPGLGLRLIYFSYDVKMKEKGDIPEGYSVSREKKERFSLILESASTNQTSMYLCASSPRTSPQFFGPGTRLTVL.

This clone has just one count. DNA for the CDR3: TGTGCCAGCAGCTTTCGAGGGGGCGTGGGCGAGCAGTACTTC. It is translated as CASSFRGGVGEQYF. This chain connects TRBV13 to TRBJ2-7, with TRBD1 matching 7 bases. The CDR3 loop spans 14 amino acids. J gave up 6 bases and V 3 bases, and 8 bases lay outside the gene matches. Germline lookup yields CDR1 PRHDT and CDR2 FYEKMQ (reference sequence).

CDR3 residues: CSVLDRSNYGYTF. In DNA, the CDR3 is TGCAGCGTCCTCGACCGCTCTAACTATGGCTACACCTTC. V gene TRBV29-1 combines with J gene TRBJ1-2; D not certain. V was pared by 6 bases and J by 0 bases, with 11 bases between. The CDR3 is made up of 13 amino acids. Germline assignment: CDR1 SQVTM and CDR2 ANQGSEA.

The gene calls are TRBV7-9 and TRBJ2-3; 9 bases match TRBD2. The V and J ends lost 5 bases and 4 bases, in that order; junction bases with no gene match: 7. Per germline, CDR1 SEHNR and CDR2 FQNEAQ (reference sequence). This CDR3 contains 15 residues. The CDR3 region is CASSPSGRFADTQYF. The CDR3 DNA sequence: TGTGCCAGCAGCCCCAGCGGGAGGTTTGCAGATACGCAGTATTTT. Full variable domain (outside the CDR3, taken from reference TRBV7-9 and TRBJ2-3): DTGVSQNPRHKITKRGQNVTFRCDPISEHNRLYWYRQTLGQGPEFLTYFQNEAQLEKSRLLSDRFSAERPKGSFSTLEIQRTEQGDSAMYLCASSPSGRFADTQYFGPGTRLTVL.

The chain links TRBV27 to TRBJ1-1; D remains unclear. The germline V gene encodes CDR1 MNHEY and CDR2 SMNVEV (reference sequence). V lost 1 base, J lost 4 bases, and 7 bases lay in between. CDR3 length equals 13 residues. The CDR3 nucleotides read TGTGCCAGCAGTTTATTAATGGGCACTGAAGCTTTCTTT. Amino acid sequence: CASSLLMGTEAFF.

This rearrangement joins TRBV6-6 to TRBJ2-2, with unresolved D. The CDR3 runs to 14 residues. Germline V gives CDR1 MNHNY, CDR2 SVGAGI (reference sequence). V was trimmed by 4 bases and J by 4 bases, leaving 10 bases between them. The DNA for the CDR3 is TGTGCCAGCAGTTCCCCGAGGAGCACCGGGGAGCTGTTTTTT. Encoded protein: CASSSPRSTGELFF.

The rearrangement links TRBV27 to TRBJ2-7; TRBD1 aligns across 7 bases. This CDR3 comprises 16 residues. V lost 7 bases to trimming and J lost 2 bases; unmatched junction nucleotides: 14. CDR1 is MNHEY and CDR2 is SMNVEV in the germline V gene (reference sequence). The CDR3 DNA is TGTGCCAGCACTACCGTCACCGGGACAGCCCCCTACGAGCAGTACTTC. Translated: CASTTVTGTAPYEQYF.

J is TRBJ1-1 and V is TRBV4-1; D uncertain. Looked up from germline, CDR1 is MGHRA and CDR2 is YSYEKL. V was trimmed by 1 base and J by 6 bases, leaving 9 bases between them. The CDR3 runs 13 residues. CDR3 in amino acids: CASSQAVAAEAFF. As DNA, the CDR3 is TGCGCCAGCAGCCAAGCCGTCGCGGCTGAAGCTTTCTTT.

The J gene is TRBJ2-7, the V gene TRBV6-6; D remains ambiguous. The CDR3 runs to 15 residues. Trimming shortened V by 6 bases and J by 0 bases, and 15 bases separated the two germline ends. CDR1 and CDR2 (germline): MNHNY, SVGAGI (reference sequence). This CDR3 reads CASSRESGLSYEQYF. In nucleotides, the CDR3 is TGTGCCAGCAGCCGCGAGTCAGGCCTCTCCTACGAGCAGTACTTC.